This T cell receptor (beta chain) was identified during a study of shared clonotypes between healthy human individuals (dated by TCRdb to about 2020). Turning to the overall study: Three men and two women, aged 18 to 49 years, made up the cohort. Per donor, three plates each were used for CD4 naive and CD4 memory, two for CD8 naive, and one for CD8 memory. To estimate repertoire size and how much clonotypes are shared between individuals, the study performed deep sequencing of blood TCR repertoires from 4 to 6 healthy adults. To increase sequencing depth and limit assay-specific biases, different laboratories used diverse techniques to prepare libraries and sequence TCR repertoires. Between about 0.94 and 8.9 billion PBMCs per donor were obtained by leukapheresis.

V loses 2 bases, J loses 0 bases, and the germline ends lie 20 bases apart. Via the germline V gene, CDR1 is MNHNS and CDR2 SASEGT. The CDR3 numbers 19 residues from cysteine through phenylalanine. Just the 57-base CDR3 DNA is kept, in frame starting at base 1. The donors were healthy, HIV-negative adults who had no recently reported acute infections or vaccinations. Only Caucasian adults living in Nashville, Tennessee, USA were represented among the donors. CD4+ T cells were enriched by magnetic negative selection; naive cells were then positively selected on CD45RA, and the negative fraction formed the memory subset. Blood was collected by leukapheresis, and PBMCs were isolated by Ficoll-Histopaque density gradient centrifugation and then cryopreserved in liquid nitrogen vapor phase. Purity and quantity of every magnetically sorted T cell population were checked by analytical flow cytometry. From each sorted fraction, genomic DNA was isolated and quantified by UV absorbance on a Nanodrop 2000c.

About this clone: Its target antigen remains unknown. Base qualities are not recorded, but no much larger clone differs from it by a single base.

Paper-wide results and their limitations: Only blood was sampled, and tissue TCR repertoires likely differ from those in blood. Incomplete sequencing was indicated by rarefaction of sorted-subset datasets, despite the large sequencing depth. Across four donors, around 5% of naive CD4, approximately 3.6% of naive CD8, around 2.1% of memory CD4, and approximately 0.4% of memory CD8 clonotypes were shared. Pairwise subsampling led to the expectation that sequencing depth would affect the degree of clonotype sharing among donors. Estimated clonotype richness was generally larger for naive than for memory subsets. Compared with non-shared clonotypes, clonotypes shared by all four sorted-subset donors had higher generation probabilities. The small number of donors limited the genetic and exposure-history diversity represented.

Using the deep immunoSEQ assay, multiplex PCR amplified TCR CDR3 regions from genomic DNA. Extracted genomic DNA from each cell subset was distributed evenly across all wells of several immunoSEQ 96-well plates, and each plate was treated as a replicate. Each replicate PCR for sorted subsets received approximately 200 ng genomic DNA, equal to about 30,000 T cell genomes. Purified libraries were measured with a Qubit 3.0 fluorometer, size-checked on a Bioanalyzer 2100, and measured again with the KAPA Library Quantification kit. A separate single-read 150-cycle Illumina NextSeq 550 flow cell was used to sequence each immunoSEQ 96-well plate. The original methods were these. Because the immunoSEQ output held only junctional sequences and lacked quality scores, the filtering could not match the filtering applied to full-length reads. Sequences were annotated with PyIR, a Python wrapper for IgBLAST v1.9, and V/J genes and CDR3 were assigned using IMGT germline references. Any read was removed if the V/J assignment was weak (E-value above 1e-6), the CDR3 was missing, or the read contained stop codons, out-of-frame junctions, or ambiguous translated residues. A V3J clonotype was defined by an identical inferred V gene, J gene, and CDR3 amino acid sequence. The percentage overlap between two repertoires was calculated by dividing the number of shared unique clonotypes by the size of the smaller repertoire. RTK rarefaction, the Chao1 estimator, and Recon v2.1 estimates of unobserved clonotypes were used to assess repertoire richness. For all TCRbeta clonotypes obtained by the gDNA method from four donors, generation probabilities were computed with OLGA. This immuneACCESS table, as held by TCRdb, lists in-frame sequences with V and J called but not all clones. Of the missing ones, under half trace to an unresolved V gene in checked studies; the others have no known cause. The V and J calls and the clone size are those of that table, but D and trimming were determined from the DNA. The sample has about a million clones on record, around 74% of them singletons. The ten largest clones capture about 1.5% of the sample.

This TCR was sampled from a man between 18 and 35 years old in good health. Recombination linked TRBV6-1 to TRBJ2-4; the D gene is perhaps TRBD1, on 7 matching bases. What was sequenced was memory CD4+ T cells sorted from blood. The cell subset or site label on this specimen signifies: CD45RA-negative fraction. CDR3 sequence: CASSERGTELILAKNIQYF. The DNA sequence reads TGTGCCAGCAGTGAACGCGGGACAGAGTTGATTCTAGCCAAAAACATTCAGTACTTC.